This passage covers 26 T cell receptor beta chains from one sample sequenced in a study of CD8+ T cells in alopecia areata. Treatment defined: oral pan-JAK inhibitor, 5-10 mg twice daily. cDNA reverse transcribed from extracted RNA served as the sequencing template. Clones were sequenced by immunoSEQ multiplex PCR, and TCRdb holds only the in-frame ones, with some missing. This table holds about 190,000 clones, approximately 60% found once. The sequenced sample was CD4+ T cells sorted from blood, obtained at week 4, from a patient treated with tofacitinib. The receptors come from a human donor with alopecia areata.

This sequence joins TRBV28 and TRBJ2-3; no definite D call. Germline CDR1 is MDHEN and CDR2 is SYDVKM. The CDR3 is 13 residues long. Trimming stripped 3 bases from V and 6 bases from J, with 10 bases between. CDR3 nucleotide sequence: TGTGCCAGCAGTTTCCCCACACTTGATACGCAGTATTTT. Amino acid sequence: CASSFPTLDTQYF.

This clone was seen more than once but under ten times. The chain carries TRBV18 and TRBJ2-7, with 7 bases that match TRBD2. From germline, CDR1 is KGHSH and CDR2 LQKENI. The CDR3 is 13 residues long. V dropped 5 bases and J dropped 1; count of bases not matched to a gene: 2. The CDR3 loop reads CASSGRGSYEQYF. The CDR3 DNA is TGTGCCAGCTCAGGGCGGGGGTCCTACGAGCAGTACTTC.

The DNA for the CDR3 is TGTGCCAGCAGTTCGAGACAGGGGGCTGGTAGAAACACTGAAGCTTTCTTT. Protein product: CASSSRQGAGRNTEAFF. The chain is built from TRBV5-4 and TRBJ1-1, with 10 nucleotides matching TRBD1. The germline gives CDR1 SGHNT, CDR2 YYREEE (reference sequence). This CDR3 comprises 17 residues. The junction had 12 bases not matched to a gene; V was cut back by 5 bases and J by 2 bases. Complete variable domain (other parts from reference TRBV5-4 and TRBJ1-1): ETGVTQSPTHLIKTRGQQVTLRCSSQSGHNTVSWYQQALGQGPQFIFQYYREEENGRGNFPPRFSGLQFPNYSSELNVNALELDDSALYLCASSSRQGAGRNTEAFFGQGTRLTVV.

This clone has just a few counts. The chain links TRBV15 to TRBJ2-5; TRBD1 matches at 7 bases. J gave up 1 base and V 1 base, and 3 bases lay outside the gene matches. Germline V lookup: CDR1 LNHNV, CDR2 YYDKDF (reference sequence). CDR3 length: 15 amino acids. CDR3 nucleotide sequence: TGTGCCACCAGCAGAGGAGGGACAGTCCAAGAGACCCAGTACTTC. Translation: CATSRGGTVQETQYF.

The chain couples TRBV29-1 to TRBJ2-1, with TRBD2 as a possible D gene (6 bases). The CDR3 contains 16 residues. V lost 3 bases and J 0 bases, leaving 15 bases between the germline ends. Germline CDR1 is SQVTM and CDR2 is ANQGSEA. CDR3 sequence reads: CSVDYFGGSSYNEQFF. The CDR3, as DNA: TGCAGCGTTGACTATTTTGGGGGGAGCTCCTACAATGAGCAGTTCTTC.

The genes are TRBV30 and TRBJ1-5; 10 nucleotides align to TRBD1. CDR1 is GTSNPN, CDR2 SVGIG, per germline (reference sequence). The V and J ends lost 1 base and 4 bases, in that order; junction bases with no gene match: 4. This CDR3 is built from 15 residues. The CDR3 DNA reads TGTGCCTGGAGTGCCGGACAGGGGGATAATCAGCCCCAGCATTTT. This codes for CAWSAGQGDNQPQHF.

This clone appeared once. The chain uses TRBV7-3 and TRBJ2-3; 10 bases fit TRBD2. The CDR3 is 17 amino acids. The trim removed 0 bases at V and 2 bases at J, leaving 5 bases unmatched. Germline V gives CDR1 SGHTA, CDR2 FQGTGA. In nucleotides, the CDR3 is TGTGCCAGCAGCTTAACAAGAACTAGCGGGACCACAGATACGCAGTATTTT. Its translation: CASSLTRTSGTTDTQYF.

The gene calls are TRBV28 and TRBJ2-2, with unresolved D. V shed 5 bases and J shed 7 bases, with 8 bases lying between them. CDR1 is MDHEN, CDR2 SYDVKM, per germline. This CDR3 has 12 residues. The CDR3 protein is CASSRYLGELFF. The CDR3 DNA is TGTGCCAGCAGTCGTTACCTCGGGGAGCTGTTTTTT.

J is TRBJ2-7 and V is TRBV29-1; D is uncertain. The V gene's germline CDR1 is SQVTM and CDR2 ANQGSEA. CDR3 size: 12 residues. Trimming shortened V by 5 bases and J by 5 bases, and 13 bases separated the two germline ends. CDR3 DNA sequence: TGCAGCGTTATAGAGGTCAATCACGAGCAGTACTTC. This codes for CSVIEVNHEQYF.

As regards this clone: Because it lacks the conserved phenylalanine or tryptophan at the end, this CDR3 is likely a read error. No DNA is shown, since the ends of the CDR3 on it are uncertain; the CDR3 is the one TCRdb lists. The chain carries TRBV30 and TRBJ2-4; the D call in the table, TRBD2, was not verified against the DNA. Germline values: CDR1 GTSNPN, CDR2 SVGIG (reference sequence). The CDR3 is made up of 9 amino acids, end residues included. CDR3 region: CAWSQDYFS.

V gene TRBV30 combines with J gene TRBJ2-3; D possibly corresponds to TRBD1 (5 bases). The CDR3 consists of 11 residues. V was clipped by 5 bases and J by 2 bases, with 5 bases between them. CDR1 GTSNPN and CDR2 SVGIG come from the germline V gene (reference sequence). The CDR3 spells CAWGATDTQYF. The CDR3 DNA follows: TGTGCCTGGGGGGCCACAGATACGCAGTATTTT.

The chain joins TRBV5-6 to TRBJ2-3; tentative D call: TRBD2 (6 bases). Trimming pared 4 bases from V and 6 bases from J, leaving 15 bases between. Germline values: CDR1 SGHDT, CDR2 YYEEEE. The CDR3 has 14 residues. This CDR3 is CASSPLTSTDTQYF. The CDR3 coding sequence is TGTGCCAGCAGCCCACTGACTAGTACCGATACGCAGTATTTT.

The chain employs TRBV10-3 and TRBJ2-6, with D uncertain. Germline V gene lookup returns CDR1 ENHRY and CDR2 SYGVKD. Trimming cost V 0 bases and J 2 bases, with 11 bases left between them. The CDR3 has 17 residues. CDR3 in amino acids: CAISESRGGPGANVLTF. The CDR3 DNA sequence: TGTGCCATCAGTGAGTCGCGAGGTGGTCCTGGGGCCAACGTCCTGACTTTC.

This sequence joins TRBV7-3 and TRBJ2-4, with D hard to call. This CDR3 is 13 amino acids long. Germline V lookup: CDR1 SGHTA, CDR2 FQGTGA. Trimming shortened V by 2 bases and J by 10 bases, and 12 bases separated the two germline ends. The chain's CDR3 is CASSLAQPRIQYF. CDR3 coding DNA: TGTGCCAGCAGCTTAGCTCAGCCTAGGATTCAGTACTTC.

About this clone: This same CDR3 is encoded by further DNA sequences in the sample. The chain links TRBV29-1 to TRBJ2-6, with no clear D. The V gene's germline CDR1 is SQVTM and CDR2 ANQGSEA. The CDR3 loop spans 13 amino acids. V dropped 4 bases and J dropped 4 bases, with 8 bases sitting between them. The CDR3 nucleotides are TGCAGCGTTGTAGGGTCCGGGGCCAACGTCCTGACTTTC. Translation gives CSVVGSGANVLTF.

The rearrangement links TRBV2 to TRBJ2-5, with 8 bases fitting TRBD2. The V gene's germline CDR1 is SNHLY and CDR2 FYNNEI. This CDR3 spans 13 amino acids. Trimming at V came to 9 bases and at J to 3 bases, leaving 6 bases not matched to a gene. In nucleotides, the CDR3 is TGTGCCAGAACAAGCGGGAGAAAAGAGACCCAGTACTTC. Residues: CARTSGRKETQYF.

V and J are TRBV28 and TRBJ1-2, with unresolved D. Germline CDR1 and CDR2: MDHEN and SYDVKM. V was cut by 4 bases and J by 3 bases, with 9 bases left in between. The CDR3 has 13 amino acids. The CDR3 here is CASSSRTDYGYTF. In DNA form, the CDR3 reads TGTGCCAGCAGTTCGCGGACGGACTATGGCTACACCTTC.

This clone turned up a few times. V and J are TRBV7-9 and TRBJ2-2, with 12 bases lining up with TRBD2. This CDR3 comprises 16 residues. The V gene's germline CDR1 is SEHNR and CDR2 FQNEAQ (reference sequence). Trimming took 5 bases from V and 3 from J; bases not matched to a gene: 4. The DNA of the CDR3 is TGTGCCAGCAGCCCCCGACTAGCGGGGGACACCGGGGAGCTGTTTTTT. Translation: CASSPRLAGDTGELFF.

The CDR3 nucleotides are TGCAGCGTTGGTGCGGGTGTGAACACTGAAGCTTTCTTT. It is translated as CSVGAGVNTEAFF. The chain is built from TRBV29-1 and TRBJ1-1; D gene ambiguous. The CDR3 is made up of 13 amino acids. The V end lost 4 bases, the J end lost 0 bases, and 9 bases lay between the germline ends. From germline, CDR1 is SQVTM and CDR2 ANQGSEA.

This clone was seen a few times. This chain connects TRBV29-1 to TRBJ1-2; TRBD1 is a possible D gene (6 bases). V dropped 2 bases and J dropped 8 bases, with 15 bases sitting between them. The germline V gene encodes CDR1 SQVTM and CDR2 ANQGSEA. CDR3 length: 13 residues. This CDR3 is CSVELGQGYGYTF. The CDR3 nucleotides read TGCAGCGTTGAATTGGGCCAGGGGTACGGCTACACCTTC.

The chain uses TRBV7-8 and TRBJ1-2; no clear D gene. The CDR3 consists of 11 residues. Looked up from germline, CDR1 is SGHVS and CDR2 is FQNEAQ. Deletions cut 5 bases from V and 7 bases from J, with 8 bases between. CDR3 sequence: CASSDRIGYTF. CDR3 coding DNA: TGTGCCAGCAGCGACCGGATTGGCTACACCTTC.

The chain has TRBV15 and TRBJ1-5; no firm D call. The CDR3 covers 12 residues. V was cut by 0 bases and J by 11 bases, with 8 bases left in between. The germline gives CDR1 LNHNV, CDR2 YYDKDF (reference sequence). The CDR3 is CATSRDRETQHF. CDR3 bases: TGTGCCACCAGCAGAGATAGGGAGACCCAGCATTTT.

The V gene is TRBV18, the J gene TRBJ2-4; the D gene is possibly TRBD2 (6 bases). Trimming pared 3 bases from V and 4 bases from J, leaving 10 bases between. The CDR3 has 14 amino acids. Germline CDR1 reads KGHSH; CDR2 reads LQKENI. The CDR3 region has the DNA TGTGCCAGCTCACCGACGCGGGATAAAAACATTCAGTACTTC. Its protein is CASSPTRDKNIQYF.

The sample holds a few counts of this clone. This sequence joins TRBV5-6 and TRBJ1-1; D not certain. The CDR3 runs to 15 residues. CDR1 is SGHDT, CDR2 YYEEEE, per germline. V was shortened by 5 bases and J by 2 bases, with 16 bases between the two germline ends. The CDR3 loop reads CASSPNGLPNTEAFF. The CDR3 DNA reads TGTGCCAGCAGTCCAAACGGCCTTCCCAACACTGAAGCTTTCTTT.

This clone was detected once. V gene TRBV5-1 combines with J gene TRBJ2-7, with a weak D call TRBD1 (6 bases). Trimming took off 4 bases at V and 3 bases at J, with 14 bases between the two ends. CDR1 SGHRS and CDR2 YFSETQ come from the germline V gene. The CDR3 is made up of 14 amino acids. The DNA of the CDR3 is TGCGCCAGCAGCCACCGGGACAATTTCTACGAGCAGTACTTC. Translated: CASSHRDNFYEQYF.

This chain links TRBV29-1 with TRBJ2-3, with TRBD2 matching 7 bases. The CDR3 length is 14 residues. Germline CDR1 is SQVTM and CDR2 is ANQGSEA. The V gene end was trimmed by 4 bases and the J gene end by 0 bases; junction bases not matched to a gene: 4. The CDR3, as DNA: TGCAGCGTTGTATCTAGCGGCAGCACAGATACGCAGTATTTT. This translates into CSVVSSGSTDTQYF.